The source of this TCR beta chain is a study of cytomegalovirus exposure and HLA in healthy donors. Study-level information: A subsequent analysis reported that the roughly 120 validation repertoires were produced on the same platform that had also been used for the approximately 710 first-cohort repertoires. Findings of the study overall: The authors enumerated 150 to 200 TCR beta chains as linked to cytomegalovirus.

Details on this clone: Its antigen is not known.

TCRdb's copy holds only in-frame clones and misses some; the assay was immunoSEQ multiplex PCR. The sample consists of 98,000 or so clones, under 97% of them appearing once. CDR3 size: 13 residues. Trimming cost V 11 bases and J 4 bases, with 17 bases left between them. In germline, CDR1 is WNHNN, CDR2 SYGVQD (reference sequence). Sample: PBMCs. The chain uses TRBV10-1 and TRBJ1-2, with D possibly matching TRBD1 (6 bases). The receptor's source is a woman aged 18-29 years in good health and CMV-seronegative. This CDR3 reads CAGRGARGYGYTF. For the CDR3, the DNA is TGCGCCGGCCGGGGGGCAAGGGGCTATGGCTACACCTTC.